The 4 T cell receptor beta chains listed next were all sequenced from one sample in a study of T cell repertoires in cytomegalovirus infection. MiXCR, applied by TCRdb to the reads, yields one record per CDR3 protein. The sample gives 400,000 or so distinct CDR3 sequences, approximately 32% of which show up once; roughly 13% is in the top ten. The specimen sequenced was PBMCs. Every receptor here comes from a human donor in good health (CMV status not recorded). Some clones in this sample may be carry-over from other donors' samples.

The CDR3: CSARSPSVGNNEQFF. The CDR3 DNA sequence: TGCAGTGCTAGATCCCCCTCGGTGGGGAACAATGAGCAGTTCTTC. The chain employs TRBV20-1 and TRBJ2-1; D unresolved. Deletions cut 2 bases from V and 5 bases from J, with 16 bases between. CDR3 length: 15 amino acids. The germline gives CDR1 DFQATT, CDR2 SNEGSKA (reference sequence).

This clonotype appeared a single time. The CDR3 here is CASSTDTSTNEKLFF. DNA of the CDR3: TGTGCCAGTAGTACGGACACATCAACTAATGAAAAACTGTTTTTT. This chain uses TRBV19 with TRBJ1-4, with D perhaps matching TRBD1 (5 bases). This CDR3 is built from 15 residues. V was cut by 4 bases and J by 0 bases, with 9 bases left in between. Germline-derived CDR1 and CDR2 are LNHDA and SQIVND (reference sequence). The full variable domain, its missing parts supplied by reference TRBV19 and TRBJ1-4, is DGGITQSPKYLFRKEGQNVTLSCEQNLNHDAMYWYRQDPGQGLRLIYYSQIVNDFQKGDIAEGYSVSREKKESFPLTVTSAQKNPTAFYLCASSTDTSTNEKLFFGSGTQLSVL.

There are many counts of this clonotype. The chain is built from TRBV6-1 and TRBJ2-3; D may be TRBD1 or TRBD2 (6 bases each). This CDR3 spans 13 amino acids. Germline values: CDR1 MNHNS, CDR2 SASEGT. V lost 7 bases to trimming and J lost 1 base, with 9 bases between them. DNA of the CDR3: TGTGCCAGCAAGGGGGGAGGCACAGATACGCAGTATTTT. It codes for CASKGGGTDTQYF.

The CDR3 DNA reads TGTGCCAGCAGCTACGGGACAGCTTTGACAGATACGCAGTATTTT. Translation gives CASSYGTALTDTQYF. The chain joins TRBV5-6 to TRBJ2-3; TRBD1 matches at 7 bases. V shed 3 bases and J 3 bases; nucleotides not matched to a gene: 7. CDR3 size: 15 residues. Germline assignment: CDR1 SGHDT and CDR2 YYEEEE.